This TCR beta chain is from a study of lymphopenia after photon versus proton radiotherapy. Repertoires were generated with immunoSEQ multiplex PCR, while TCRdb's copy carries only in-frame clones and drops some. The data show about 70,000 clones, 85% to 95% seen once. J was trimmed by 5 bases and V by 5 bases; bases with no gene match: 3. This CDR3 is built from 15 residues. Germline CDR1 reads LGHNT; CDR2 reads FRNRAP. On this clone: As yet, its antigen is unknown.

Study-level points and caveats: Better survival with proton therapy was suggested as possible, not demonstrated. Proton therapy kept repertoires fairly stable, unlike photons, which gained effector/memory cells. Larger post-nadir TCR diversity loss correlated inversely with survival in deceased patients. After lymphocyte nadir, photon-treated repertoires showed oligoclonal expansion, especially CD8+ Temra.

The sample in question was peripheral blood, obtained from a patient treated with photon-based radiotherapy. This clonotype was obtained from a woman between 40 and 50 years old with cholangiocarcinoma. The chain has TRBV12-5 and TRBJ2-1; 13 bases match TRBD2. Here the CDR3 reads CASGKGLAGDNEQFF. DNA for the CDR3: TGTGCTAGTGGTAAAGGACTAGCGGGGGACAATGAGCAGTTCTTC.